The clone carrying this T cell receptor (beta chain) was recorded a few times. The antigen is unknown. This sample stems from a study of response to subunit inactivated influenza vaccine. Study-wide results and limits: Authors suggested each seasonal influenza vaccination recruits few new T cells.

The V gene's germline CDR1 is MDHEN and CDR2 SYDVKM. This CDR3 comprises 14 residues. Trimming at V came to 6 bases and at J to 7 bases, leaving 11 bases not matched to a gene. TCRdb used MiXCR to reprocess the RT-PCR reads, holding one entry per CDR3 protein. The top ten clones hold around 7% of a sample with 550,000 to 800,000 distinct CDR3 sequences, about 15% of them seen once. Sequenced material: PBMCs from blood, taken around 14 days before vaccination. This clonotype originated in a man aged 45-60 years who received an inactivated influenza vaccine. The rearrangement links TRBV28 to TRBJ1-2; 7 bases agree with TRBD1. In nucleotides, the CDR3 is TGTGCCAGCAGCCGAGACAGGGCGGGGGGTGGCTACACCTTC. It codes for CASSRDRAGGGYTF.